This T cell receptor beta chain was captured in a study of PD-1 blockade in classical Hodgkin lymphoma (dated by TCRdb to about 2020). Notes on the research overall: Nivolumab dosing was 3 mg/kg intravenously every 2 weeks, continuing until either disease progression or unacceptable toxicity. The study used TCR beta sequencing and CyTOF to define a peripheral blood immune signature of response to PD-1 blockade in classical Hodgkin lymphoma. Beyond this particular receptor, the publication reports: Baseline TCR diversity was reported as lower in newly diagnosed patients than in healthy donors, and lower still in relapsed/refractory patients. Lower diversity was seen in patients whose nivolumab began less than 1 year after ASCT, and these patients were left out of later analyses so that immune reconstitution would not confound the results. The study was limited to a single clinical trial cohort, and causes of repertoire differences, possibly disease activity or prior therapy, remained undefined. Trial patients achieving complete response had baseline diversity similar to newly diagnosed patients, whereas partial responders and progressors had significantly lower diversity. CD4+ but not CD8+ TCR diversity rose significantly by C4D1 (p=0.0027 vs p=0.16), most apparent in complete responders (p=0.02).

According to the study, the label for this sample's time point signals: cycle 2 day 1 (C2D1) of nivolumab. Every trial patient had relapsed following autologous stem cell transplantation, and prior brentuximab vedotin exposure was what differed among cohorts A, B and C. The trial cohort included 45 to 65 patients with relapsed/refractory classical Hodgkin lymphoma, and each patient had a best overall response of complete response, partial response or progressive disease. In the multi-cohort phase II CheckMate 205 trial, trial patients received single-agent nivolumab. Best overall response was determined by an independent review committee according to the 2007 International Working Group response criteria. Trial PBMCs were collected just before the start of nivolumab (C1D1) and during therapy at cycle 2 day 1 and cycle 4 day 1. Peripheral blood was collected in 8 mL Vacutainer Cell Preparation Tubes, from which PBMCs were isolated by centrifugation and then cryopreserved.

Regarding this clone: The target of this receptor is not known. No qualities accompany the bases; no much larger clone lies one base away.

Genomic DNA was isolated using the Qiagen DNeasy kit from unsorted PBMCs as well as from negatively selected CD4+ and CD8+ fractions. TCR beta CDR3 regions were subjected to amplification by immunoSEQ multiplex PCR with primers that anneal to V and J segments. A synthetic immune receptor repertoire was used to minimize amplification bias, and any residual bias was removed computationally once sequencing was done. The source study handled its data this way. Custom Python scripts were used to quantify repertoire diversity as the Shannon entropy index. Unsorted, CD4+ and CD8+ repertoires were examined separately, except in combined analyses, for which CD4+ and CD8+ sequences were merged in silico. A clone was considered expanded if an increase in frequency of at least 2-fold after treatment relative to C1D1 was found, and a pseudocount of 0.5 was applied to clones undetected at baseline. Clones with 0 or 1 copy at C1D1 were classified as singleton clones, and clones with 2 or more copies were classified as non-singleton clones. Clones expanded in unsorted samples were labelled as CD4+, CD8+ or unknown by matching protein sequences in sorted samples from the same patient. Wilcoxon tests were applied to paired samples to test diversity changes from C1D1 to C4D1. Imported from immuneACCESS, the table was reduced by TCRdb to in-frame sequences with V and J called. These copies leave out some clones; in studies compared against another copy, an unresolved V gene accounts for under half, and the cause of the remainder is not known. The V and J calls and clone size come from that table; D and trimming were worked out from the DNA. This sample comprises over 15,000 clones, about 80% of them detected only once. The ten top clones hold 25% to 35% of the sample.

The germline V gene (reference sequence) yields MNHEY for CDR1 and SMNVEV for CDR2. Spanning cysteine to phenylalanine, the CDR3 consists of 17 amino acids. Of all the DNA, just the CDR3 is kept, 51 bases in frame from base 1. Here V drops 3 bases and J drops 5 bases, and the junction holds 10 bases not matched to any gene. Sequenced here: peripheral blood mononuclear cells (PBMCs), sampled before the second cycle of nivolumab. Recombination joined TRBV27 with TRBJ2-1; 10 central bases correspond to TRBD2. This sequence originates from a human donor with classical Hodgkin lymphoma. The bases read TGTGCCAGCAGTTTCTCCCTCAGCGGGGGGGGACACAATGAGCAGTTCTTC. Protein translation: CASSFSLSGGGHNEQFF.